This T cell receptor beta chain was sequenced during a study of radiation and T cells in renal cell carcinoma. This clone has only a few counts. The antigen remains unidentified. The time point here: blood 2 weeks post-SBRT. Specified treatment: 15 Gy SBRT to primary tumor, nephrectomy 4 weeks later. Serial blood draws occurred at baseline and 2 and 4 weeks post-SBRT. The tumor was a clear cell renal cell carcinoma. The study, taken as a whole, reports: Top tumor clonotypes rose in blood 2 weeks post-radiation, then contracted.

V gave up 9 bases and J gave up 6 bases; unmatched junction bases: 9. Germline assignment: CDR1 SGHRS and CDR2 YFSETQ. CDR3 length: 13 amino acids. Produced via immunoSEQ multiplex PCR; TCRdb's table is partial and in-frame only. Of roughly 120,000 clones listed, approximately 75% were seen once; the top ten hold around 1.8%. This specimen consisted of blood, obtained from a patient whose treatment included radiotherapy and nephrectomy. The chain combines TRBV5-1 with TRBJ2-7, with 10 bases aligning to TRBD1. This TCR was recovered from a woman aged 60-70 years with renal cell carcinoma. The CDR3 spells CATTRDRGGEQYF. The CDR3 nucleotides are TGCGCCACCACAAGGGACAGGGGCGGCGAGCAGTACTTC. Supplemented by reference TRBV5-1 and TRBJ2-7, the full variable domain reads KAGVTQTPRYLIKTRGQQVTLSCSPISGHRSVSWYQQTPGQGLQFLFEYFSETQRNKGNFPGRFSGRQFSNSRSEMNVSTLELGDSALYLCATTRDRGGEQYFGPGTRLTVT.